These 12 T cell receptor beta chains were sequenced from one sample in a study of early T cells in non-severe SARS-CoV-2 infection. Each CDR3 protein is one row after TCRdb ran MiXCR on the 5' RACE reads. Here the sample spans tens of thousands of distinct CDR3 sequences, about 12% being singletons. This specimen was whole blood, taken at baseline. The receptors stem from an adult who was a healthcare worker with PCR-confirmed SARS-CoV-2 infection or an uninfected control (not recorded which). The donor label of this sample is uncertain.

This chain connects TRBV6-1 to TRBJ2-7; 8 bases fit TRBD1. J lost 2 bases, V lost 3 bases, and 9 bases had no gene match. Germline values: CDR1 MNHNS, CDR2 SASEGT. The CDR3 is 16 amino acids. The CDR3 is CASSDRGQVNPYEQYV. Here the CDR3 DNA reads TGTGCCAGCAGTGACCGGGGACAGGTTAATCCCTACGAGCAGTACGTC.

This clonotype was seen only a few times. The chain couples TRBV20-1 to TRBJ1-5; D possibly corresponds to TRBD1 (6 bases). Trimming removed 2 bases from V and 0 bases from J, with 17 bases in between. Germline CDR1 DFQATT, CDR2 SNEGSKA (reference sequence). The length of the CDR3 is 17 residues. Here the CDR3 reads CSARQGIGLYSNQPQHF. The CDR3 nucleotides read TGCAGTGCTAGACAGGGGATCGGCCTTTATAGCAATCAGCCCCAGCATTTT.

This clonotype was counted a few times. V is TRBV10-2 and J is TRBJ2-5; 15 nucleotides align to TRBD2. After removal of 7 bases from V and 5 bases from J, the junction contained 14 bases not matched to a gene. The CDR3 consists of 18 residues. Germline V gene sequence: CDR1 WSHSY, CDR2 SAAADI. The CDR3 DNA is TGCGCCAGCACCGAGGGACTAGCGGGGGGAGGGGTTCAGGAGACCCAGTACTTC. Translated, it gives CASTEGLAGGGVQETQYF.

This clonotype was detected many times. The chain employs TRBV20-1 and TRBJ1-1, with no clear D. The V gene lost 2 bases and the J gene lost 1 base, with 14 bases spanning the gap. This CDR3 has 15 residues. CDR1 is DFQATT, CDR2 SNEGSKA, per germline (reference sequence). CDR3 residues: CSARPVRGKNTEAFF. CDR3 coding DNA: TGCAGTGCTAGACCCGTCCGGGGAAAGAACACTGAAGCTTTCTTT.

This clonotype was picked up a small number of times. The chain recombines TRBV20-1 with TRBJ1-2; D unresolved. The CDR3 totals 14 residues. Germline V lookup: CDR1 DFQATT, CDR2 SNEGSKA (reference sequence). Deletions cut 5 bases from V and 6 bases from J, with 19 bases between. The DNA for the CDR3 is TGCAGTGCTGGAAACGCGGCAGGAGTAGATGGCTACACCTTC. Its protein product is CSAGNAAGVDGYTF.

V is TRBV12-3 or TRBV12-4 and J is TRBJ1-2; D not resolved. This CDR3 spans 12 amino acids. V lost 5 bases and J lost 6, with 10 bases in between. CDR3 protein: CASSPPRDGYTF. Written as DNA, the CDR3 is TGTGCCAGCAGTCCCCCTAGGGATGGCTACACCTTC.

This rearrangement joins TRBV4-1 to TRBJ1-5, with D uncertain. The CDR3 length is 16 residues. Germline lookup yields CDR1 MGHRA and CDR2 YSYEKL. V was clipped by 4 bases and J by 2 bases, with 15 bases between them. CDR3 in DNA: TGCGCCAGCAGCCTAAAATTGACGTTTGGCAATCAGCCCCAGCATTTT. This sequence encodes CASSLKLTFGNQPQHF.

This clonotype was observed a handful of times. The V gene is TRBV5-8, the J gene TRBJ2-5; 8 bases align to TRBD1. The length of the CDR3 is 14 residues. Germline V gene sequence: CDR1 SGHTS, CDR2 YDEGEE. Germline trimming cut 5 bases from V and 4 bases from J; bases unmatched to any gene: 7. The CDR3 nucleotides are TGTGCCAGCAGGGCCAGGGGGCGCGGAGAGACCCAGTACTTC. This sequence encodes CASRARGRGETQYF. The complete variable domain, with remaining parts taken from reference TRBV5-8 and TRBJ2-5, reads EAGVTQSPTHLIKTRGQQATLRCSPISGHTSVYWYQQALGLGLQFLLWYDEGEERNRGNFPPRFSGRQFPNYSSELNVNALELEDSALYLCASRARGRGETQYFGPGTRLLVL.

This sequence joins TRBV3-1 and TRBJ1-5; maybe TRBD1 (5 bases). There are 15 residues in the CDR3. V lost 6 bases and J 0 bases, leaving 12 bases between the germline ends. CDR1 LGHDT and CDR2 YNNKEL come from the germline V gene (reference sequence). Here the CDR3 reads CASSRDVNSNQPQHF. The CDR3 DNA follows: TGTGCCAGCAGTCGGGACGTGAATAGCAATCAGCCCCAGCATTTT.

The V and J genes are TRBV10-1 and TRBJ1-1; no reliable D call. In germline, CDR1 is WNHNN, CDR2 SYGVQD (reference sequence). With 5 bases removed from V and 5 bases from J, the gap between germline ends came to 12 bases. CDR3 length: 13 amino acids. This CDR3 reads CASSLGRRTEAFF. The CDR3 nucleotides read TGCGCCAGCAGTCTGGGGAGGAGGACTGAAGCTTTCTTT.

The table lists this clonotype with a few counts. In DNA form, the CDR3 reads TGCAGTGCCACAGGGAAACAAGAGACCCAGTACTTC. Amino acids: CSATGKQETQYF. The chain links TRBV20-1 to TRBJ2-5; D possibly corresponds to TRBD1 (6 bases). The germline CDR1 and CDR2 sequences are DFQATT and SNEGSKA (reference sequence). The CDR3 consists of 12 residues. The V gene lost 6 bases and the J gene lost 2 bases, with 10 bases spanning the gap.

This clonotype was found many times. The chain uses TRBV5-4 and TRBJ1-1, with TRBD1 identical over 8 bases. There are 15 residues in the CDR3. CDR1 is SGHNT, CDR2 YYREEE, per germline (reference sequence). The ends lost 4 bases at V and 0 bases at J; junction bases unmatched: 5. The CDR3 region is CASSPDRVMNTEAFF. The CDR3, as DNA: TGTGCCAGCAGCCCGGACAGGGTCATGAACACTGAAGCTTTCTTT.